A selection of T cell receptor beta chains follows, all from one sample in a study of shared clonotypes between healthy human individuals. The data were produced by immunoSEQ multiplex PCR, yet TCRdb's version contains in-frame clones alone and is incomplete. The sample gives 1.5 million to 2.5 million clones, approximately 95% of which show up once; 1% to 1.5% is in the top ten. Specimen: naive CD8+ T cells sorted from blood. These receptors all stem from a man between 18 and 35 years old in good health. Each CDR3 is given with its conserved first and last residue. D genes are given only for firm matches. Expanded clones get a size class; other rows say once, few or many, or leave the size out.

.	TRBV5-6	.	TRBJ2-5	TGTGCCAGCAGCTTGGGAACGTGGGGGACCCAGTACTTC	CASSLGTWGTQYF
.	TRBV6-5	TRBD1	TRBJ1-1	TGTGCCAGCAGTTACCAGGGACAGTCCGAAGCTTTCTTT	CASSYQGQSEAFF
once	TRBV7-9	.	TRBJ2-3	TGTGCCAGCAGCTGGGGCGCAGCTAGCGAGGACTCCACAGATACGCAGTATTTT	CASSWGAASEDSTDTQYF
.	TRBV13	TRBD2	TRBJ2-7	TGTGCCAGCAGCTCGGGACTAGCGGGGTACGAGCAGTACTTC	CASSSGLAGYEQYF
.	TRBV4-1	.	TRBJ1-6	TGCGCCAGCAGCCACAGTGACCTGGCTTCACCCCTCCACTTT	CASSHSDLASPLHF
.	TRBV6-4	.	TRBJ2-1	TGTGCCACTAGTATCGGAACCTACAATGAGCAGTTCTTC	CATSIGTYNEQFF
.	TRBV7-8	.	TRBJ2-1	TGTGCCAGCAGCTTAGACGATGAGCAGTTCTTC	CASSLDDEQFF
.	TRBV29-1	.	TRBJ2-7	TGCAGCGTTGAAGATCCCCAGGCCTTACACCCCTACGAGCAGTACTTC	CSVEDPQALHPYEQYF
.	TRBV27	.	TRBJ2-7	TGTGCCAGCAGTTTATCAGGGACCGCCTACGAGCAGTACTTC	CASSLSGTAYEQYF
.	TRBV29-1	TRBD1	TRBJ1-2	TGCAGCGCCGGACAGGGGTTTGGCTACACCTTC	CSAGQGFGYTF
once	TRBV18	TRBD1	TRBJ1-4	TGTGCCAGCTCCAGAACTCCGAGACAGGGGCCGAATGAAAAACTGTTTTTT	CASSRTPRQGPNEKLFF
few	TRBV4-1	.	TRBJ1-1	TGCGCCAGCAGCCAAGCGTTGGCAGCGAACACTGAAGCTTTCTTT	CASSQALAANTEAFF
.	TRBV10-3	.	TRBJ2-2	TGTGCCATCAAGACGGAGAACACCGGGGAGCTGTTTTTT	CAIKTENTGELFF
.	TRBV5-1	.	TRBJ2-7	TGCGCCAGCAGAACAGAATTGGGGGGTGAGCAGTACTTC	CASRTELGGEQYF
.	TRBV30	.	TRBJ2-7	TGTGCCTGGAGTCAAAACTCCTACGAGCAGTACTTC	CAWSQNSYEQYF
.	TRBV19	TRBD2	TRBJ2-1	TGTGCCAGTATTAGCGGGTACAATGAGCAGTTCTTC	CASISGYNEQFF
.	TRBV30	.	TRBJ2-3	TGTGCCTGGACCGAAGGGGGGGCAAGCACAGATACGCAGTATTTT	CAWTEGGASTDTQYF
.	TRBV7-2	TRBD2	TRBJ2-7	TGTGCCAGCAGCTTAGTTTGGGAGGGGTCCTACGAGCAGTACTTC	CASSLVWEGSYEQYF
.	TRBV5-6	.	TRBJ2-7	TGTGCCAGCAGCTCAGGCCTAGAGTACGAGCAGTACTTC	CASSSGLEYEQYF
.	TRBV18	.	TRBJ2-7	TGTGCCAGCTCACCGGGACATTACGAGCAGTACTTC	CASSPGHYEQYF
.	TRBV2	TRBD1	TRBJ2-7	TGTGCCAGCAGTGAGGTACAGGGGGTGTACGAGCAGTACTTC	CASSEVQGVYEQYF
.	TRBV7-9	TRBD1	TRBJ1-5	TGTGCCAGCAGCTCGGACAGGGAGATAAATCAGCCCCAGCATTTT	CASSSDREINQPQHF
once	TRBV9	.	TRBJ2-3	TGTGCCAGCAGCGTAGTTGAGACAGATACGCAGTATTTT	CASSVVETDTQYF
.	TRBV12-5	.	TRBJ2-1	TGTGCTAGTGGTTTGGCTTTGCGGGGCAACAATGAGCAGTTCTTC	CASGLALRGNNEQFF
.	TRBV13	.	TRBJ1-2	TGTGCCAGCAGCTTAGAAGGAGGTAACTATGGCTACACCTTC	CASSLEGGNYGYTF
.	TRBV4-1	.	TRBJ1-1	TGCGCCAGCAGCCCTAGACAGGACCTGAACACTGAAGCTTTCTTT	CASSPRQDLNTEAFF
once	TRBV19	TRBD1	TRBJ2-4	TGTGCCAGTAGTATTGATTCGTGGGGGACAGACAAAAACATTCAGTACTTC	CASSIDSWGTDKNIQYF
.	TRBV4-2	TRBD2	TRBJ2-7	TGTGCCAGCAGCCGAGGGGGACTAGGGACCTACGAGCAGTACTTC	CASSRGGLGTYEQYF